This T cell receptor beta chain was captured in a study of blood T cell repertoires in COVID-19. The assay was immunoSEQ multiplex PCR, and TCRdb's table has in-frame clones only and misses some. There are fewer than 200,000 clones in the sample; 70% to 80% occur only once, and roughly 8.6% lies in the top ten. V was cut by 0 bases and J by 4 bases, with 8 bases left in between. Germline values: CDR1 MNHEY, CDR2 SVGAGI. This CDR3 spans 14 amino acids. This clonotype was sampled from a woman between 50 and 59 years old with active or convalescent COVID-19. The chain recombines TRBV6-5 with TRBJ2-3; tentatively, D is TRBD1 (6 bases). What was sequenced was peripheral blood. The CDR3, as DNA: TGTGCCAGCAGTTACTCTAGGACAGCAGATACGCAGTATTTT. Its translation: CASSYSRTADTQYF.